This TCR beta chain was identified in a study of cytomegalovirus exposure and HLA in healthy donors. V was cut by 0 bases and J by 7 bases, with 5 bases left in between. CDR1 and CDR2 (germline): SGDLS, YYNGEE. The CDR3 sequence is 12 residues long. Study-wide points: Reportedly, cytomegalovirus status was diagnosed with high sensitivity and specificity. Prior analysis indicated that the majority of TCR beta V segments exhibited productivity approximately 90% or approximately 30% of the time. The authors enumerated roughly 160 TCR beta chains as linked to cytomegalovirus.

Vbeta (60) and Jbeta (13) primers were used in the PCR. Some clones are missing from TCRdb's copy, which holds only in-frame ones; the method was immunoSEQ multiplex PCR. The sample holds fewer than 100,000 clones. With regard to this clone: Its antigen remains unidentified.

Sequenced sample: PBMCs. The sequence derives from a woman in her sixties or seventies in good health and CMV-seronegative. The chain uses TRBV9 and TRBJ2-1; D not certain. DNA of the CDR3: TGTGCCAGCAGCGTAGGAACAAATGAGCAGTTCTTC. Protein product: CASSVGTNEQFF.